This entry lists 11 T cell receptor beta chains sequenced from one sample in a study of cytomegalovirus exposure and HLA in healthy donors. 60 Vbeta and 13 Jbeta primers were used in PCR. Here immunoSEQ multiplex PCR was the method, and the copy in TCRdb shows in-frame clones only, minus some. In the table there are some 130,000 clones, 80% to 85% of which are singletons. The sample comprised PBMCs. These receptors came from a boy younger than 18 in good health and CMV-seronegative.

CDR3 DNA: TGTGCCAGCAGCTGGACACTAGCGGGAGGGGGATGGGAGCAGTACTTC. Amino acids: CASSWTLAGGGWEQYF. The chain couples TRBV7-2 to TRBJ2-7; 13 positions agree with TRBD2. The CDR3 spans 16 residues. After removal of 4 bases from V and 7 bases from J, the junction contained 10 bases not matched to a gene. Germline lookup yields CDR1 SGHTA and CDR2 FQGNSA.

Of note for this clone: The junction departs from germline at one end; a sequencing error may be responsible. The chain recombines TRBV11-3 with TRBJ2-1; possible D gene TRBD2, 5 bases. This CDR3 region has 18 residues. Germline values: CDR1 SGHNT, CDR2 YENEEA. CDR3 bases: TGTGCCAGCAGCGTAGAAGCAAGTGGACTTCGCACCCTTAATGAGCAGTTCTTC. Encoded protein: CASSVEASGLRTLNEQFF.

This CDR3 is CASSAGTGPGNTIYF. The DNA for the CDR3 is TGTGCCAGCAGTGCCGGGACAGGCCCTGGAAACACCATATATTTT. J is TRBJ1-3 and V is TRBV6-1; 8 nucleotides line up with TRBD1. V dropped 4 bases and J dropped 2; count of bases not matched to a gene: 4. Germline CDR1 reads MNHNS; CDR2 reads SASEGT. This CDR3 is built from 15 residues.

This rearrangement joins TRBV6-1 to TRBJ1-5; tentative D call: TRBD1 (5 bases). The V end was cut by 6 bases, the J end by 7 bases, with 19 bases between. Looked up from germline, CDR1 is MNHNS and CDR2 is SASEGT. The CDR3 contains 15 residues. CDR3: CASRGVAGTGQPQHF. The CDR3 DNA is TGTGCCAGCAGGGGGGTTGCGGGGACGGGGCAGCCCCAGCATTTT.

This chain's CDR3 is CASSLTPGQSSGNTIYF. The CDR3 DNA sequence: TGCGCCAGCAGCTTGACCCCAGGCCAGAGCTCTGGAAACACCATATATTTT. This sequence joins TRBV5-1 and TRBJ1-3; no firm D call. CDR1 is SGHRS, CDR2 YFSETQ, per germline. This CDR3 region has 17 residues. V was clipped by 1 base and J by 0 bases, with 14 bases between them.

CDR3 in amino acids: CASSTIGATEAFF. CDR3 bases: TGTGCCAGCAGCACCATTGGAGCCACTGAAGCTTTCTTT. The chain couples TRBV7-3 to TRBJ1-1; D is unclear. The CDR3 is 13 residues long. Trimming cost V 5 bases and J 4 bases, with 11 bases left between them. Germline V lookup: CDR1 SGHTA, CDR2 FQGTGA.

Only a few counts were recorded for this clone. The chain has TRBV6-5 and TRBJ2-2, with D hard to call. Germline CDR1 is MNHEY and CDR2 is SVGAGI. The CDR3 is 15 amino acids. The V end lost 5 bases, the J end lost 2 bases, and 12 bases lay between the germline ends. In nucleotides, the CDR3 is TGTGCCAGCAGTAGAAGTCAGACTAACACCGGGGAGCTGTTTTTT. Translated, it gives CASSRSQTNTGELFF.

V is TRBV6-5 and J is TRBJ1-2, with 9 bases that match TRBD1. V gave up 5 bases and J gave up 5 bases; unmatched junction bases: 9. This CDR3 is built from 15 residues. Germline V gene data show CDR1 as MNHEY and CDR2 as SVGAGI. The DNA for the CDR3 is TGTGCCAGCAGTGCCCCAACCGGGACAGGGTATGGCTACACCTTC. It translates to CASSAPTGTGYGYTF.

The chain carries TRBV6-5 and TRBJ2-7; the D gene is possibly TRBD2 (6 bases). The V end was cut by 10 bases, the J end by 6 bases, with 13 bases between. Germline V gives CDR1 MNHEY, CDR2 SVGAGI. The CDR3 has 11 residues. In nucleotides, the CDR3 is TGTGCCACCCGATGGGGAGGCGAGCAGTACTTC. This sequence encodes CATRWGGEQYF.

This chain connects TRBV2 to TRBJ2-5; tentatively, D is TRBD1 (5 bases). Germline CDR1 SNHLY, CDR2 FYNNEI. Trimming removed 5 bases at V and 2 bases at J, with 12 bases between. CDR3 length equals 14 residues. CDR3 sequence (DNA): TGTGCCAGCAGTCCACGGGCAGGGCAAGAGACCCAGTACTTC. Protein product: CASSPRAGQETQYF. The variable domain in full, with the rest retrieved from reference TRBV2 and TRBJ2-5, is EPEVTQTPSHQVTQMGQEVILRCVPISNHLYFYWYRQILGQKVEFLVSFYNNEISEKSEIFDDQFSVERPDGSNFTLKIRSTKLEDSAMYFCASSPRAGQETQYFGPGTRLLVL.

The gene calls are TRBV5-1 and TRBJ2-1, with TRBD2 matching 14 bases. Germline CDR1 SGHRS, CDR2 YFSETQ. Losses at the gene ends were 4 bases for V and 3 bases for J; bases not matched to a gene: 9. The CDR3 is 18 amino acids. DNA of the CDR3: TGCGCCAGCAGCACCCTTCGGACTAGCGGGGGGTACTACAATGAGCAGTTCTTC. Protein sequence: CASSTLRTSGGYYNEQFF.